The T cell receptor (beta chain) described here comes from a study of molecular identifiers for immune sequencing clone quantification (dated by TCRdb to about 2018). Study-level background: For a replicate experiment, the RNA from either approximately 20,000 or 98,000 naive CD8 T cells was divided into five aliquots, and four of those aliquots went on to sequencing. This methods study used CD8 T cells to benchmark TCR RNA copy counting and molecular-identifier clustering-based TCR repertoire sequencing (MIDCIRS).

Library construction relied on PCR. The data were produced on a NextSeq 500. Bulk TCR libraries were prepared as previously described, using TCR primers listed in Table S5. Purification of total RNA was performed with the Qiagen AllPrep DNA/RNA kit. Before analysis, reads from multiple sequencing runs of the same library were pooled. Per the authors' processing: Reads were retained only if their TCR constant sequence matched exactly, and those retained reads were trimmed to 150 nt and grouped according to their 12-nt molecular barcodes. Within each barcode group, reads were sub-clustered at a 15% Levenshtein threshold, and quality-weighted consensus sequences were built per RNA molecule. Non-functional sequences were removed, as were lower-count sequences one edit away from another. On the basis of fitting two negative binomial distributions, barcode sub-clusters with fewer than 20% of the maximum read count were discarded. The raw public reads went through TCRdb reprocessing: fastp at Q25, MiXCR clone calling, in-frame beta chains kept. Here each entry gathers all rows of one CDR3 protein and keeps the most common genes and DNA. The V and J calls shown here were made by TCRdb, not taken from the authors' results. The sample includes about 330,000 distinct CDR3 sequences, with roughly 24% observed a single time. Jointly, the top ten make up about 0.71% of the sample.

The CDR3 has 14 amino acids, counting the end cysteine and phenylalanine. Only the CDR3 DNA is retained, 42 bases long and in frame from the first base. Deletion took 5 bases off V and 4 bases off J, with a span of 15 bases between the germline ends. Libraries of naive CD8 T cells were generated from about 20,000 to 1,000,000 sorted cells, with 10%, 30% or 50% of the purified RNA used. Naive CD8 T cells, defined as CD8+CD4-CCR7+CD45RA+, were FACS-sorted into RLT Plus buffer on a BD FACSAria II. To test detection sensitivity, Jurkat RNA equivalent to more than 8 TCR copies was spiked into samples of roughly 17,000-1,000,000 naive CD8 T cells. CD8 T cells were enriched with RosetteSep CD8+ T Cell Enrichment Cocktail and Ficoll-Paque, followed by ACK red cell lysis. This clonotype was seen only a few times. Its antigen is unknown. Base quality data are lacking; no much larger clone is found one base away.

Overall results and qualifications from the work: When barcode sub-clustering was not used, chimeric consensus sequences inflated TCR diversity, with chimeras reaching as high as 47%. The naive libraries included spiked-in Jurkat TCR RNA (around 10 copies' worth), and this RNA is not part of the donor repertoire. Highly expanded clone sizes could be underestimated if identical TCR molecules share a barcode. Clones above 20 RNA copies held over 99% of molecules in CMV-specific effector cells but under 1% in naive cells. Approximately 3.1 recovered TCR RNA copies per cell were obtained by modeling, versus approximately 9 by digital PCR, implying a capture efficiency of 25% to 35%. Spiked-in Jurkat TCR RNA equivalent to a single cell was reported to be detectable even among approximately 900,000 naive CD8 T cells.

This clonotype was sampled from a human donor in good health. Some libraries in this study had Jurkat cell RNA spiked in. The chain was built from TRBV12-3 or TRBV12-4 and TRBJ2-7; TRBD2 is a possible D gene, resting on 5 matching bases. Sequencing was performed on naive CD8+ T cells from blood, with Jurkat cell RNA spiked in. The intended sense of this specimen's cell subset or site label: FACS-sorted CD8+CD4-CCR7+CD45RA+ naive T cells. The CDR3 loop reads CASSAGIDLYEQYF. The DNA reads TGTGCCAGCAGTGCCGGGATCGACCTATACGAGCAGTACTTC.